One T cell receptor beta chain is described in this entry. Other DNA sequences within the sample encode an identical CDR3. The data were obtained in a study of T cell responses to AZD1222 COVID-19 vaccine. Measured with immunoSEQ multiplex PCR; TCRdb has only the in-frame clones, and not every one. This sample has roughly 170,000 clones, with about 91% found just once. This CDR3 region has 10 residues. The V end lost 7 bases, the J end lost 0 bases, and 3 bases lay between the germline ends. The germline gives CDR1 DFQATT, CDR2 SNEGSKA (reference sequence). The sequences come from peripheral blood, collected on day 0 of AZD1222 vaccination. V and J are TRBV20-1 and TRBJ2-5; D gene ambiguous. The receptor was derived from an adult in good health. CDR3 bases: TGCAGTGGACACCAAGAGACCCAGTACTTC. The encoded protein is CSGHQETQYF.